A single sample is the source of the 32 T cell receptor beta chains below, sequenced in a study of blood T cell repertoires in COVID-19. Libraries were prepared by immunoSEQ multiplex PCR; TCRdb keeps only in-frame clonotypes and omits some of them. The sample includes about 180,000 clones, about 81% seen only once; the top ten take 12%. Sequences were obtained from peripheral blood. The source of these receptors is a woman aged 80 or over with COVID-19, enrolled during active disease.

As to this clone: Other nucleotide sequences in the sample specify the same CDR3. The chain uses TRBV19 and TRBJ2-1, with 11 bases that match TRBD2. J lost 4 bases, V lost 3 bases, and 5 bases had no gene match. This CDR3 spans 16 amino acids. Germline lookup yields CDR1 LNHDA and CDR2 SQIVND (reference sequence). CDR3 region: CASSIAGTSGYNEQFF. CDR3 coding DNA: TGTGCCAGTAGTATCGCCGGGACTAGCGGATACAATGAGCAGTTCTTC.

There are a few counts of this clone. The V gene is TRBV4-2, the J gene TRBJ1-2, with 10 nucleotides matching TRBD1. The CDR3 spans 18 residues. Germline V gene data show CDR1 as LGHNA and CDR2 as YNFKEQ. The ends lost 1 base at V and 6 bases at J; junction bases unmatched: 14. CDR3 sequence: CASSQVGPTGGEVDGYTF. The DNA for the CDR3 is TGTGCCAGCAGCCAAGTGGGTCCGACAGGGGGCGAAGTGGATGGCTACACCTTC.

A word on this clone: The limits of the CDR3 on the DNA are not certain, so only TCRdb's listed CDR3 is given. The CDR3 here is CASSFGVGQGADGF. V and J are TRBV11-2 and TRBJ1-1; TRBD1 is taken as the D call from the table, unchecked against the DNA. CDR1 is SGHAT and CDR2 is FQNNGV in the germline V gene. The CDR3 contains 14 residues when both ends are counted.

The chain employs TRBV30 and TRBJ2-3; D not resolved. Germline-derived CDR1 and CDR2 are GTSNPN and SVGIG (reference sequence). The CDR3 has 12 residues. V dropped 5 bases and J dropped 4 bases, with 10 bases sitting between them. The CDR3 spells CAWDYDSDTQYF. CDR3 DNA: TGTGCCTGGGATTACGACTCAGATACGCAGTATTTT. Combining the CDR3 with reference TRBV30 and TRBJ2-3 gives the whole variable domain SQTIHQWPATLVQPVGSPLSLECTVEGTSNPNLYWYRQAAGRGLQLLFYSVGIGQISSEVPQNLSASRPQDRQFILSSKKLLLSDSGFYLCAWDYDSDTQYFGPGTRLTVL.

A word on this clone: One junction end disagrees with the germline gene, perhaps due to a read error. The chain recombines TRBV28 with TRBJ1-5; TRBD1 matches at 10 bases. The germline V gene has CDR1 MDHEN and CDR2 SYDVKM. There are 15 residues in the CDR3. CDR3 in DNA: TGTGCCAGCAGACCGGCGACAGGGGGCAAACAGCCCCAGCATTTT. Its protein is CASRPATGGKQPQHF.

The chain employs TRBV28 and TRBJ2-3; 9 bases map to TRBD2. This CDR3 has 13 residues. The germline V gene encodes CDR1 MDHEN and CDR2 SYDVKM. Trimming cost V 5 bases and J 7 bases; bases outside gene matches: 4. The CDR3 here is CASSRGGANTQYF. The CDR3, as DNA: TGTGCCAGCAGTCGCGGGGGGGCGAATACGCAGTATTTT.

The rearrangement joins TRBV6-1 to TRBJ2-7; weak D call: TRBD1 (6 bases). Germline V gene data show CDR1 as MNHNS and CDR2 as SASEGT. Trimming left V 3 bases short and J 4 bases short, with 16 bases between. CDR3 length equals 15 residues. The CDR3 loop is CASSDHRARFYEQYF. CDR3 in DNA: TGTGCCAGCAGTGATCACAGGGCACGTTTTTACGAGCAGTACTTC.

The rearrangement uses TRBV6-2 or TRBV6-3 and TRBJ2-7, with D possibly TRBD1 on 5 matching bases. The CDR3 contains 14 residues. Per the germline V gene, CDR1 is MNHEY and CDR2 is SVGEGT. V dropped 2 bases and J dropped 2 bases, with 10 bases sitting between them. The CDR3 spells CASSYRGSAYEQYF. The CDR3 bases are TGTGCCAGCAGTTACAGGGGATCTGCCTACGAGCAGTACTTC.

The rearrangement links TRBV7-2 to TRBJ2-7; no firm D call. Germline-derived CDR1 and CDR2 are SGHTA and FQGNSA. CDR3 length: 12 residues. V lost 5 bases to trimming and J lost 0 bases, with 5 bases between them. CDR3 sequence: CASSLPSYEQYF. CDR3 DNA sequence: TGTGCCAGCAGCCTCCCCTCCTACGAGCAGTACTTC.

V is TRBV18 and J is TRBJ1-5; D remains unclear. V shed 6 bases and J shed 5 bases, with 11 bases lying between them. Germline-derived CDR1 and CDR2 are KGHSH and LQKENI. There are 13 residues in the CDR3. CDR3 nucleotides: TGTGCCAGCTCGGGAGAGGGAGATCAGCCCCAGCATTTT. Its protein is CASSGEGDQPQHF.

The chain recombines TRBV28 with TRBJ2-7; D may be TRBD1 (6 bases). V was cut by 3 bases and J by 2 bases, with 11 bases left in between. The germline V gene encodes CDR1 MDHEN and CDR2 SYDVKM. The CDR3 is 14 residues long. CDR3 nucleotide sequence: TGTGCCAGCAGTTTGTCCCAGGGGCCCTACGAGCAGTACTTC. Residues: CASSLSQGPYEQYF.

The CDR3 DNA follows: TGTGCCAGCAGCCAAGATGGGTCGGGGACTGGAAACACCATATATTTT. It translates to CASSQDGSGTGNTIYF. The chain combines TRBV4-2 with TRBJ1-3; D is uncertain. Trimming took 0 bases from V and 2 from J, leaving 11 bases between them. CDR3 size: 16 residues. Germline V CDR1 and CDR2: LGHNA, YNFKEQ.

This chain connects TRBV23-1 to TRBJ1-1; D is undetermined. TRBV23-1 is marked as an open reading frame, function uncertain. V was trimmed by 5 bases and J by 11 bases, leaving 24 bases between them. CDR3 length: 15 amino acids. CDR3 protein: CASSSMGETVLRAFF. The CDR3 DNA is TGCGCCAGCAGTTCCATGGGCGAGACCGTTCTCCGGGCTTTCTTT.

The chain combines TRBV4-2 with TRBJ2-1, with TRBD2 identical over 7 bases. The trim removed 0 bases at V and 6 bases at J, leaving 14 bases unmatched. This CDR3 has 18 amino acids. CDR1 and CDR2 (germline): LGHNA, YNFKEQ. CDR3 loop: CASSQDNGVLAAPNEQFF. In DNA, the CDR3 is TGTGCCAGCAGCCAAGACAACGGTGTGCTAGCGGCCCCCAATGAGCAGTTCTTC.

The chain carries TRBV4-1 and TRBJ1-2; tentative D call: TRBD1 (5 bases). From germline, CDR1 is MGHRA and CDR2 YSYEKL. The length of the CDR3 is 16 residues. The germline V and J ends were trimmed by 1 base and 8 bases, with 20 bases remaining between them. This CDR3 reads CASSQVGIQARKGYTF. The CDR3 coding sequence is TGCGCCAGCAGCCAAGTGGGGATACAGGCGAGGAAAGGCTACACCTTC.

The chain couples TRBV7-2 to TRBJ2-3, with TRBD1 matching over 9 bases. Losses at the gene ends were 3 bases for V and 4 bases for J; bases not matched to a gene: 5. CDR3 length equals 15 residues. Germline V gene sequence: CDR1 SGHTA, CDR2 FQGNSA. The CDR3 coding sequence is TGTGCCAGCAGCTTGGACAGGGGAGGGTCAGATACGCAGTATTTT. It translates to CASSLDRGGSDTQYF.

This clone was observed a few times. This chain connects TRBV5-4 to TRBJ2-3; 13 bases are a match to TRBD2. CDR1 is SGHNT, CDR2 YYREEE, per germline (reference sequence). With V trimmed by 2 bases and J by 0 bases, 6 bases remained unmatched. The CDR3 length is 18 residues. CDR3 nucleotide sequence: TGTGCCAGCAGCTTCGCCGGGACTAGCGGGGCTAGCACAGATACGCAGTATTTT. It codes for CASSFAGTSGASTDTQYF.

This clone was found once. The chain uses TRBV5-4 and TRBJ1-1; the D is unclear. V lost 0 bases to trimming and J lost 8 bases, with 5 bases between them. Germline assignment: CDR1 SGHNT and CDR2 YYREEE (reference sequence). The CDR3 has 11 residues. CDR3 protein: CASSLELEAFF. The CDR3, as DNA: TGTGCCAGCAGCTTGGAACTCGAAGCTTTCTTT.

This clone was found many times. The chain couples TRBV5-8 to TRBJ2-7; possibly TRBD2 for D (7 bases). CDR1 is SGHTS and CDR2 is YDEGEE in the germline V gene. V was pared by 3 bases and J by 5 bases, with 21 bases between. CDR3 length equals 16 residues. CDR3 bases: TGTGCCAGCAGCTGGCAACGGGGGGCGGGAATGGACGAGCAGTACTTC. It specifies CASSWQRGAGMDEQYF.

This clone has just one count. The chain couples TRBV7-9 to TRBJ2-3; D unresolved. The CDR3 runs to 15 residues. Germline V gives CDR1 SEHNR, CDR2 FQNEAQ (reference sequence). The V and J ends lost 4 bases and 0 bases respectively, with 11 bases between them. The CDR3 spells CASSSKQPSTDTQYF. The CDR3 DNA reads TGTGCCAGCAGCTCAAAACAGCCTAGCACAGATACGCAGTATTTT.

This chain connects TRBV5-1 to TRBJ2-3; 9 nucleotides match TRBD1. V was clipped by 1 base and J by 5 bases; unmatched bases: 5. The germline gives CDR1 SGHRS, CDR2 YFSETQ. CDR3 length: 15 amino acids. This CDR3 is CASSLQGQGQDTQYF. The CDR3 nucleotides are TGCGCCAGCAGCTTGCAGGGACAGGGACAAGATACGCAGTATTTT.

The chain has TRBV5-4 and TRBJ1-4; TRBD1 aligns across 7 bases. This CDR3 comprises 15 residues. The junction had 5 bases not matched to a gene; V was cut back by 3 bases and J by 3 bases. Germline CDR1 reads SGHNT; CDR2 reads YYREEE (reference sequence). The CDR3 region is CASSYQQGPNEKLFF. For the CDR3, the DNA is TGTGCCAGCAGCTACCAACAGGGGCCTAATGAAAAACTGTTTTTT.

This clone was observed a single time. This chain connects TRBV6-6 to TRBJ2-1; maybe TRBD1 (5 bases). Germline V lookup: CDR1 MNHNY, CDR2 SVGAGI (reference sequence). Trimming pared 0 bases from V and 13 bases from J, leaving 10 bases between. The CDR3 spans 12 residues. The CDR3 bases are TGTGCCAGCAGTTACTCGGGGCAGGGCCAGTTCTTC. This gives the protein CASSYSGQGQFF.

The V and J genes are TRBV6-6 and TRBJ1-5; 8 nucleotides line up with TRBD1. This CDR3 spans 15 amino acids. V lost 0 bases, J lost 6 bases, and 4 bases stayed unmatched. Looked up from germline, CDR1 is MNHNY and CDR2 is SVGAGI (reference sequence). CDR3 residues: CASSYSIGTGQPQHF. Here the CDR3 DNA reads TGTGCCAGCAGTTACTCGATAGGGACAGGTCAGCCCCAGCATTTT.

The chain combines TRBV2 with TRBJ1-1, with D possibly being TRBD1 (6 bases). V gave up 1 base and J gave up 13 bases, with 19 bases separating them. This CDR3 region has 14 residues. The germline V gene encodes CDR1 SNHLY and CDR2 FYNNEI. This CDR3 is CASSEDQGLGTVFF. The DNA of the CDR3 is TGTGCCAGCAGTGAAGACCAGGGGCTGGGTACGGTTTTCTTT.

J is TRBJ2-7 and V is TRBV5-1; 8 nucleotides match TRBD1. The CDR3 is 13 amino acids. Germline V gene sequence: CDR1 SGHRS, CDR2 YFSETQ. The trim removed 2 bases at V and 3 bases at J, leaving 1 base unmatched. The CDR3, as DNA: TGCGCCAGCAGCTTCGGGACAGGCTACGAGCAGTACTTC. This gives the protein CASSFGTGYEQYF.

The chain is built from TRBV19 and TRBJ2-1; TRBD2 matches at 9 bases. The germline V gene has CDR1 LNHDA and CDR2 SQIVND (reference sequence). Trimming cost V 3 bases and J 7 bases; bases outside gene matches: 16. The CDR3 spans 18 residues. The CDR3: CASSIASGGGALSNEQFF. The DNA for the CDR3 is TGTGCCAGTAGTATTGCCTCTGGCGGGGGGGCGTTGTCGAATGAGCAGTTCTTC. Supplemented by reference TRBV19 and TRBJ2-1, the full variable domain reads DGGITQSPKYLFRKEGQNVTLSCEQNLNHDAMYWYRQDPGQGLRLIYYSQIVNDFQKGDIAEGYSVSREKKESFPLTVTSAQKNPTAFYLCASSIASGGGALSNEQFFGPGTRLTVL.

This sequence joins TRBV6-5 and TRBJ1-2; 7 bases line up with TRBD1. J was trimmed by 2 bases and V by 5 bases; bases with no gene match: 2. The CDR3 spans 13 residues. Germline V gene data show CDR1 as MNHEY and CDR2 as SVGAGI. The CDR3 DNA reads as TGTGCCAGCAGTCGGGACAGCAACTATGGCTACACCTTC. It translates to CASSRDSNYGYTF.

The chain joins TRBV18 to TRBJ1-1; tentative D call: TRBD1 (5 bases). Germline V CDR1 and CDR2: KGHSH, LQKENI. With 5 bases removed from V and 7 bases from J, the gap between germline ends came to 11 bases. The CDR3 has 12 residues. As DNA, the CDR3 is TGTGCCAGCTCAGTGGACACTATTGAAGCTTTCTTT. Amino acids: CASSVDTIEAFF.

This sequence joins TRBV3-1 (or the pseudogene TRBV3-2) and TRBJ1-2; 10 bases are a match to TRBD1. CDR3 size: 15 residues. Losses at the gene ends were 4 bases for V and 4 bases for J; bases not matched to a gene: 6. The germline gives CDR1 LGHDT, CDR2 YNNKEL (reference sequence). CDR3 DNA: TGTGCCAGCAGCCCGACAGGGGGCGCTGGCTATGGCTACACCTTC. Amino acids: CASSPTGGAGYGYTF.

This clone appeared a few times. This chain links TRBV7-3 with TRBJ2-1; 9 nucleotides line up with TRBD1. J gave up 8 bases and V 5 bases, and 7 bases lay outside the gene matches. This CDR3 has 14 amino acids. Germline V gene lookup returns CDR1 SGHTA and CDR2 FQGTGA. CDR3 region: CASSRTGAQDEQFF. CDR3 coding DNA: TGTGCCAGCAGCCGGACAGGGGCGCAGGATGAGCAGTTCTTC.

The chain combines TRBV4-2 with TRBJ2-3; D perhaps matches TRBD2 (6 bases). CDR3 length: 15 residues. V was clipped by 0 bases and J by 4 bases, with 11 bases between them. Per germline, CDR1 LGHNA and CDR2 YNFKEQ. Here the CDR3 DNA reads TGTGCCAGCAGCCAAGAACTACCGGGGGCAGATACGCAGTATTTT. This translates into CASSQELPGADTQYF.